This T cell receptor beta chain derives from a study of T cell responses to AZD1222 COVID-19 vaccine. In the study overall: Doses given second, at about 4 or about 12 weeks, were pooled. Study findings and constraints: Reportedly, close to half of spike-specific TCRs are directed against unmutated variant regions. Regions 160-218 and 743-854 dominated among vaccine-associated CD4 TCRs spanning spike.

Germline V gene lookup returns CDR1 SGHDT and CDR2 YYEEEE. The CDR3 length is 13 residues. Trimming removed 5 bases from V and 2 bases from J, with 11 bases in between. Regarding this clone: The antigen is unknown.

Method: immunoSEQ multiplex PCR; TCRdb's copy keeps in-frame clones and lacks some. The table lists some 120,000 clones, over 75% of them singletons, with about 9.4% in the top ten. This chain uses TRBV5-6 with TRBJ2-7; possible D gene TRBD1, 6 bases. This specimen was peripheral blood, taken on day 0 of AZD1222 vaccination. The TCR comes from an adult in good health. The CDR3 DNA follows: TGTGCCAGCAGTGGTCGGGACACCTACGAGCAGTACTTC. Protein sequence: CASSGRDTYEQYF.